This T cell receptor (beta chain) was obtained from a study of long-term antiretroviral therapy in people with HIV. As for this clone: What it binds is unknown.

Runs used v3.0 of the immunoSEQ assay and were done at survey level. This table comes from immunoSEQ multiplex PCR, and its TCRdb copy is limited to in-frame clones, with some not included. The table shows about 22,000 clones, with about 85% occurring only once. Study-wide results and caveats: CDR3 lengths in HIV samples spanned a narrower range than controls.

Germline V gene sequence: CDR1 SGHNT, CDR2 YENEEA. The CDR3 has 12 amino acids. V was shortened by 3 bases and J by 15 bases, with 15 bases between the two germline ends. This rearrangement joins TRBV11-3 to TRBJ2-1; D is tentatively TRBD1 or TRBD2 (7 bases each). The receptor was derived from a man aged 35 to 55 with HIV. The sequencing used unsorted PBMCs, collected 1.6 years after starting antiretroviral therapy. The CDR3 region has the DNA TGTGCCAGCAGCTTCGGGGGGACAGAGACGTTCTTC. It translates to CASSFGGTETFF.